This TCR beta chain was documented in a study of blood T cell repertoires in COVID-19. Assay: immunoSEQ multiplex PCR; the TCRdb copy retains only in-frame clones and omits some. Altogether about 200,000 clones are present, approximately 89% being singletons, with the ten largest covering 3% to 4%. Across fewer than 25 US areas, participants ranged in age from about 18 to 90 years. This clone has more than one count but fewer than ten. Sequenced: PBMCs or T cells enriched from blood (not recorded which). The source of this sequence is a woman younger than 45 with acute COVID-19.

The CDR3 nucleotides read TGTGCCAGCAGCTTGGGAGGGCCGTCGCAGTTCTTC. The encoded protein is CASSLGGPSQFF. The V and J genes are TRBV7-9 and TRBJ2-1; 7 nucleotides agree with TRBD2. This CDR3 region has 12 residues. The ends lost 3 bases at V and 12 bases at J; junction bases unmatched: 5. CDR1 is SEHNR and CDR2 is FQNEAQ in the germline V gene (reference sequence).